This TCR beta chain comes out of a study of control samples from healthy donors and cancer patients. V was cut by 5 bases and J by 2 bases, with 15 bases left in between. Germline CDR1 SEHNR, CDR2 FQNEAQ (reference sequence). The CDR3 runs to 15 residues. Sequencing used immunoSEQ multiplex PCR; TCRdb keeps in-frame clones, though not all of them. Of 150,000 to 200,000 clones in the sample, around 88% were seen once. The chain has TRBV7-9 and TRBJ1-2; D is unclear. The sequence derives from a man younger than 35 in good health. The sequencing input was blood. CDR3 sequence (DNA): TGTGCCAGCAGCCCGCGACGGACGCCAAACTATGGCTACACCTTC. It yields the protein CASSPRRTPNYGYTF. Filled out from reference TRBV7-9 and TRBJ1-2, the complete variable domain reads DTGVSQNPRHKITKRGQNVTFRCDPISEHNRLYWYRQTLGQGPEFLTYFQNEAQLEKSRLLSDRFSAERPKGSFSTLEIQRTEQGDSAMYLCASSPRRTPNYGYTFGSGTRLTVV.